Reported below is one T cell receptor beta chain. This clonotype was seen many times. Which antigen it targets is not known. Nothing much larger sits one base from this clone, and base qualities are not available. TCRdb records Illumina MiSeq as the sequencer. The public sequencing data were trimmed at Q25 with fastp and processed into clonotypes with MiXCR by TCRdb, which kept only in-frame beta chains. When rows share a CDR3 protein, they turn into one entry using the most common DNA and genes. In this sample the table shows 15,000 or so distinct CDR3 sequences, under 30% of which occur a single time. The ten largest clones take up less than 2.5% of the sample. This sample is part of a study of liver allograft versus peripheral blood T cells (dated by TCRdb to 2018 to 2021). Context from the whole study: T cell receptor repertoires present within transplanted livers were compared with repertoires in the peripheral blood of liver transplant recipients. The paper's findings and limits, for the study overall: The T cell receptor repertoires within liver allografts were reported to be different from the T cell receptor repertoires detected in peripheral blood.

From the germline V gene, CDR1 is SGHDT and CDR2 is YYEEEE. V and J are trimmed by 4 bases and 5 bases, and the gene matches miss 3 bases of the junction. The CDR3, from cysteine to phenylalanine, totals 13 residues. The DNA shown is the 39-base CDR3, in frame from base 1. This TCR was recovered from a human patient who had a liver transplant. Where a transplant has occurred, the graft donor may have supplied some of the T cells. The receptor chain draws on TRBV5-6 and TRBJ2-5; 9 bases in between match TRBD1. The DNA is as follows: TGTGCCAGCAGCCGCGGACAGGGGGAGACCCAGTACTTC. Translated, it reads CASSRGQGETQYF.